These 7 T cell receptor beta chains originate from one sample sequenced in a study of blood T cell repertoires in COVID-19. Assay used: immunoSEQ multiplex PCR; TCRdb lists only in-frame clones, some missing. The sample has tens of thousands of clones, around 86% seen once; the top ten hold 13% to 15%. Sequencing used peripheral blood. The source is a human donor with acute or convalescent COVID-19. The donor label of this sample is uncertain.

The chain links TRBV5-5 to TRBJ2-2; 9 nucleotides agree with TRBD1. Trimming cost V 4 bases and J 5 bases; bases outside gene matches: 6. This CDR3 region has 15 residues. Germline CDR1 and CDR2: SGHKS and YYEKEE (reference sequence). The chain's CDR3 is CASSGRDRVTGELFF. In nucleotides, the CDR3 is TGTGCCAGCAGCGGGAGGGACAGGGTAACCGGGGAGCTGTTTTTT.

This chain joins TRBV18 and TRBJ2-7; D is unclear. Germline loops: CDR1 KGHSH, CDR2 LQKENI. The CDR3 is made up of 16 amino acids. Trimming removed 2 bases from V and 5 bases from J, with 19 bases in between. In DNA form, the CDR3 reads TGTGCCAGCTCACCAGTGCGGCTTGCCCCTGGCCACGAGCAGTACTTC. Translated: CASSPVRLAPGHEQYF.

This clone showed up just a few times. This chain uses TRBV4-1 with TRBJ2-2; TRBD2 matches at 11 bases. J lost 0 bases, V lost 0 bases, and 0 bases had no gene match. Germline lookup yields CDR1 MGHRA and CDR2 YSYEKL. This CDR3 has 17 amino acids. The CDR3 nucleotides read TGCGCCAGCAGCCAAGATAGCGGGGGGGCGAACACCGGGGAGCTGTTTTTT. Amino acids: CASSQDSGGANTGELFF.

The sample holds a few counts of this clone. This sequence joins TRBV7-2 and TRBJ1-2; TRBD1 matches 9 bases. The junction had 1 base not matched to a gene; V was cut back by 3 bases and J by 2 bases. The V gene's germline CDR1 is SGHTA and CDR2 FQGNSA. The CDR3 has 14 amino acids. This CDR3 is CASSFGQGNYGYTF. The CDR3 nucleotides read TGTGCCAGCAGCTTCGGACAGGGGAACTATGGCTACACCTTC.

This sequence joins TRBV6-6 and TRBJ2-4, with 11 bases fitting TRBD1. The junction had 5 bases not matched to a gene; V was cut back by 7 bases and J by 3 bases. The CDR3 contains 15 residues. Germline V CDR1 and CDR2: MNHNY, SVGAGI (reference sequence). For the CDR3, the DNA is TGTGCCAGCATCCCGGGACAGGGGGACAAAAACATTCAGTACTTC. Translation gives CASIPGQGDKNIQYF.

The chain is built from TRBV6-2 or TRBV6-3 and TRBJ2-2, with D possibly TRBD2 on 6 matching bases. The length of the CDR3 is 15 residues. V shed 5 bases and J shed 2 bases, with 12 bases lying between them. Per the germline V gene, CDR1 is MNHEY and CDR2 is SVGEGT. CDR3 sequence: CASSPYGTNTGELFF. CDR3 sequence (DNA): TGTGCCAGCAGTCCCTACGGGACTAACACCGGGGAGCTGTTTTTT.

V usage is TRBV27 and J usage is TRBJ1-4, with D possibly being TRBD1 (6 bases). Germline assignment: CDR1 MNHEY and CDR2 SMNVEV (reference sequence). V lost 4 bases and J 4 bases, leaving 22 bases between the germline ends. The CDR3 is made up of 18 amino acids. The CDR3 loop reads CASSSLQGRQGLNEKLFF. Written as DNA, the CDR3 is TGTGCCAGCAGTTCCCTACAGGGACGCCAAGGGCTTAATGAAAAACTGTTTTTT.